This entry lists 29 T cell receptor beta chains sequenced from one sample in a study of cytomegalovirus exposure and HLA in healthy donors. PCR employed 60 Vbeta and 13 Jbeta primers. Measured with immunoSEQ multiplex PCR; TCRdb has only the in-frame clones, and not every one. The table has roughly 190,000 clones, 70% to 80% seen once. Sequencing was carried out using PBMCs. The receptors were sampled from a woman aged 45 to 65 in good health and CMV-seronegative.

This clone was seen only once. The chain is built from TRBV6-1 and TRBJ2-4; possibly TRBD1 for D (6 bases). The V gene's germline CDR1 is MNHNS and CDR2 SASEGT. The CDR3 is made up of 22 amino acids. V was clipped by 2 bases and J by 0 bases, with 29 bases between them. The CDR3 spells CASSERGQRPLSDQIAKNIQYF. The DNA of the CDR3 is TGTGCCAGCAGTGAAAGAGGACAGAGGCCCCTCTCAGATCAAATAGCCAAAAACATTCAGTACTTC.

The V gene is TRBV18, the J gene TRBJ2-2, with D possibly being TRBD1 (5 bases). CDR1 and CDR2 from the germline V gene are KGHSH and LQKENI. The V end lost 1 base, the J end lost 3 bases, and 9 bases lay between the germline ends. The CDR3 consists of 15 residues. The CDR3 loop reads CASSPLDSYTGELFF. CDR3 DNA: TGTGCCAGCTCACCACTTGACAGTTACACCGGGGAGCTGTTTTTT.

This chain connects TRBV9 to TRBJ2-1; a possible D gene is TRBD2 (5 bases). Per germline, CDR1 SGDLS and CDR2 YYNGEE. This CDR3 is built from 11 residues. Trimming cost V 5 bases and J 12 bases, with 12 bases left between them. CDR3 DNA: TGTGCCAGCAGTGGGGAGTTGGGGCAGTTCTTC. It codes for CASSGELGQFF.

The chain employs TRBV28 and TRBJ1-2; TRBD1 agrees at 7 bases. Trimming took 7 bases from V and 8 from J; bases not matched to a gene: 16. CDR1 MDHEN and CDR2 SYDVKM come from the germline V gene. CDR3 length equals 15 residues. CDR3 protein: CASTSPSGTAKGYTF. CDR3 sequence (DNA): TGTGCCAGCACCTCGCCTAGCGGGACAGCGAAGGGCTACACCTTC.

This chain connects TRBV7-3 to TRBJ2-7, with 7 positions matching TRBD1. The trim removed 4 bases at V and 2 bases at J, leaving 8 bases unmatched. This CDR3 spans 15 amino acids. From germline, CDR1 is SGHTA and CDR2 FQGTGA. This chain's CDR3 is CASSSATGQTYEQYF. CDR3 nucleotides: TGTGCCAGCAGCTCCGCGACAGGGCAAACCTACGAGCAGTACTTC.

Points on this clone: Other DNA sequences in the same sample also yield this CDR3. The V call is TRBV5-1, the J call TRBJ2-7; 8 bases are shared with TRBD1. Germline trimming cut 4 bases from V and 2 bases from J; bases unmatched to any gene: 8. Germline CDR1 reads SGHRS; CDR2 reads YFSETQ. This CDR3 region has 15 residues. DNA of the CDR3: TGCGCCAGCAGCACGGGGACAGGAGGGGCCTACGAGCAGTACTTC. This gives the protein CASSTGTGGAYEQYF.

The rearrangement joins TRBV27 to TRBJ2-1; 8 bases fit TRBD1. V gave up 4 bases and J gave up 10 bases; unmatched junction bases: 6. The CDR3 is 13 amino acids. CDR1 is MNHEY and CDR2 is SMNVEV in the germline V gene (reference sequence). CDR3 in amino acids: CASSWTGQKEQFF. CDR3 nucleotide sequence: TGTGCCAGCAGTTGGACAGGGCAAAAGGAGCAGTTCTTC.

The rearrangement uses TRBV7-2 and TRBJ2-5, with 8 bases fitting TRBD2. The junction had 8 bases not matched to a gene; V was cut back by 5 bases and J by 3 bases. The length of the CDR3 is 15 residues. Germline CDR1 reads SGHTA; CDR2 reads FQGNSA. CDR3 region: CASSLTGGGKETQYF. CDR3 sequence (DNA): TGTGCCAGCAGCCTAACCGGGGGGGGAAAAGAGACCCAGTACTTC.

The V gene is TRBV27, the J gene TRBJ1-2; 7 positions agree with TRBD1. In germline, CDR1 is MNHEY, CDR2 SMNVEV (reference sequence). The V segment lost 8 bases and the J segment 3 bases; nucleotides outside the gene matches: 3. The CDR3 is made up of 12 amino acids. Written as DNA, the CDR3 is TGTGCCAGCCGACAGGGCTACTATGGCTACACCTTC. Translation: CASRQGYYGYTF.

This clone was counted only a few times. The chain recombines TRBV7-9 with TRBJ1-2; D not resolved. CDR1 and CDR2 from the germline V gene are SEHNR and FQNEAQ (reference sequence). The CDR3 contains 12 residues. Trimming stripped 2 bases from V and 7 bases from J, with 8 bases between. Here the CDR3 reads CASSLFTSGYTF. The CDR3 DNA is TGTGCCAGCAGCTTATTTACTAGTGGCTACACCTTC.

The V call is TRBV6-6, the J call TRBJ2-1; unclear D gene. Per the germline V gene, CDR1 is MNHNY and CDR2 is SVGAGI (reference sequence). The CDR3 is 11 residues long. V was cut by 10 bases and J by 7 bases, with 11 bases left in between. In DNA form, the CDR3 reads TGTGCCACTACAGAGAGAAATGAGCAGTTCTTC. This translates into CATTERNEQFF.

This chain links TRBV15 with TRBJ1-2, with 10 nucleotides matching TRBD1. Germline-derived CDR1 and CDR2 are LNHNV and YYDKDF (reference sequence). The CDR3 contains 17 residues. Trimming took 7 bases from V and 3 from J; bases not matched to a gene: 14. CDR3 in DNA: TGTGCCACCACCTCGGGACAGGGGATGGATGCGGACTATGGCTACACCTTC. Protein product: CATTSGQGMDADYGYTF.

The chain combines TRBV5-1 with TRBJ1-2; no clear D gene. There are 15 residues in the CDR3. V was shortened by 0 bases and J by 2 bases, with 11 bases between the two germline ends. Germline-derived CDR1 and CDR2 are SGHRS and YFSETQ. The CDR3 DNA follows: TGCGCCAGCAGCTTGGGGGCAGGCCAGAACTATGGCTACACCTTC. Encoded protein: CASSLGAGQNYGYTF. The full variable domain, with the rest looked up from reference TRBV5-1 and TRBJ1-2, is KAGVTQTPRYLIKTRGQQVTLSCSPISGHRSVSWYQQTPGQGLQFLFEYFSETQRNKGNFPGRFSGRQFSNSRSEMNVSTLELGDSALYLCASSLGAGQNYGYTFGSGTRLTVV.

The rearrangement links TRBV19 to TRBJ2-5; TRBD1 aligns across 7 bases. The end of the DNA aligns better with TRBJ2-7, so the J call may be wrong. The CDR3 consists of 14 residues. CDR1 and CDR2 from the germline V gene are LNHDA and SQIVND (reference sequence). CDR3 nucleotide sequence: TGTGCCAGTAGCCTAGGGACAGTTAACTACGAGCAGTACTTC. It is translated as CASSLGTVNYEQYF.

The genes are TRBV18 and TRBJ1-3; the match to TRBD1 covers 9 bases. The CDR3 spans 17 residues. The trim removed 3 bases at V and 0 bases at J, leaving 6 bases unmatched. Looked up from germline, CDR1 is KGHSH and CDR2 is LQKENI. The CDR3: CASSPTGGFDSGNTIYF. CDR3 coding DNA: TGTGCCAGCTCACCCACAGGGGGCTTCGACTCTGGAAACACCATATATTTT.

This clone was observed a single time. The chain has TRBV23-1 and TRBJ2-2, with D uncertain. TRBV23-1 is treated as an ORF (open reading frame) with a function not yet certain. The V end lost 7 bases, the J end lost 4 bases, and 16 bases lay between the germline ends. This CDR3 spans 15 amino acids. Here the CDR3 reads CASTPEHLLTGELFF. In DNA form, the CDR3 reads TGCGCCAGCACCCCGGAGCACCTTCTCACCGGGGAGCTGTTTTTT.

V gene TRBV4-3 combines with J gene TRBJ1-5; 8 bases align to TRBD1. CDR3 length: 15 residues. Germline CDR1 and CDR2: LGHNA and YSLEER. Trimming cost V 1 base and J 4 bases; bases outside gene matches: 3. This CDR3 is CASSQAWTGNQPQHF. The CDR3 DNA reads as TGCGCCAGCAGCCAAGCGTGGACAGGGAATCAGCCCCAGCATTTT.

The chain links TRBV5-1 to TRBJ2-1; 7 bases fit TRBD2. Germline-derived CDR1 and CDR2 are SGHRS and YFSETQ. J lost 6 bases, V lost 3 bases, and 12 bases had no gene match. The CDR3 has 16 residues. The CDR3 protein is CASSSIAGQRGNEQFF. Written as DNA, the CDR3 is TGCGCCAGCAGCTCTATAGCGGGCCAAAGGGGCAATGAGCAGTTCTTC.

The gene calls are TRBV7-9 and TRBJ1-1; 7 bases align to TRBD1. CDR1 and CDR2 from the germline V gene are SEHNR and FQNEAQ (reference sequence). Trimming took 5 bases from V and 5 from J; bases not matched to a gene: 11. The CDR3 covers 15 residues. The CDR3 region has the DNA TGTGCCAGCAGCCCCCGGGACTCAGGGGGAACTGAAGCTTTCTTT. Translation: CASSPRDSGGTEAFF.

The rearrangement links TRBV7-2 to TRBJ2-3; 12 positions agree with TRBD2. This CDR3 is 17 amino acids long. Trimming cost V 4 bases and J 5 bases; bases outside gene matches: 10. Germline lookup yields CDR1 SGHTA and CDR2 FQGNSA. DNA of the CDR3: TGTGCCAGCAGCTCGTCGACTAGCGGGAGCTGGAGAGATACGCAGTATTTT. Its protein product is CASSSSTSGSWRDTQYF.

The rearrangement joins TRBV5-1 to TRBJ2-3, with D possibly TRBD1 on 5 matching bases. Trimming took off 0 bases at V and 6 bases at J, with 11 bases between the two ends. The CDR3 contains 14 residues. CDR1 and CDR2 (germline): SGHRS, YFSETQ. The CDR3 loop reads CASSLEGFGDTQYF. CDR3 DNA: TGCGCCAGCAGCTTGGAGGGGTTTGGGGATACGCAGTATTTT.

The count of this clone is one. This chain links TRBV18 with TRBJ2-1, with TRBD1 matching 8 bases. Trimming cost V 6 bases and J 0 bases; bases outside gene matches: 7. Germline V CDR1 and CDR2: KGHSH, LQKENI. This CDR3 comprises 16 residues. CDR3 nucleotides: TGTGCCAGCTCGCGAAGACAGGGGTCCTCCTACAATGAGCAGTTCTTC. Translation: CASSRRQGSSYNEQFF. Supplemented by reference TRBV18 and TRBJ2-1, the full variable domain reads NAGVMQNPRHLVRRRGQEARLRCSPMKGHSHVYWYRQLPEEGLKFMVYLQKENIIDESGMPKERFSAEFPKEGPSILRIQQVVRGDSAAYFCASSRRQGSSYNEQFFGPGTRLTVL.

This chain links TRBV28 with TRBJ1-2, with TRBD1 identical over 7 bases. The germline gives CDR1 MDHEN, CDR2 SYDVKM. The CDR3 contains 14 residues. V shed 9 bases and J 5 bases; nucleotides not matched to a gene: 12. For the CDR3, the DNA is TGTGCCAGTCGGGACAGTACAGAGGGGTATGGCTACACCTTC. It is translated as CASRDSTEGYGYTF.

The CDR3 loop is CASSLAAGYEQYF. CDR3 nucleotide sequence: TGCGCCAGCAGCTTGGCTGCGGGCTACGAGCAGTACTTC. V gene TRBV5-1 combines with J gene TRBJ2-7; D might be TRBD2 (5 bases). V was clipped by 0 bases and J by 3 bases, with 7 bases between them. Per the germline V gene, CDR1 is SGHRS and CDR2 is YFSETQ. This CDR3 contains 13 residues.

This chain joins TRBV19 and TRBJ2-1; 8 nucleotides match TRBD2. V lost 4 bases and J lost 9; bases outside the gene matches: 5. The CDR3 contains 13 residues. The germline V gene encodes CDR1 LNHDA and CDR2 SQIVND (reference sequence). In DNA form, the CDR3 reads TGTGCCAGTAGTACGGGAGGGCCGGGTGAGCAGTTCTTC. Its protein product is CASSTGGPGEQFF.

The CDR3 protein is CSVEGSSGRTEQFF. For the CDR3, the DNA is TGCAGCGTTGAAGGGTCTAGCGGGAGGACTGAGCAGTTCTTC. The chain uses TRBV29-1 and TRBJ2-1, with TRBD2 identical over 11 bases. Losses at the gene ends were 1 base for V and 9 bases for J; bases not matched to a gene: 5. This CDR3 comprises 14 residues. Germline V lookup: CDR1 SQVTM, CDR2 ANQGSEA.

This clone has only a few counts. CDR3 sequence (DNA): TGTGCCAGCAGTTACTTTAGCGGCTCCTACGAGCAGTACTTC. It is translated as CASSYFSGSYEQYF. This rearrangement joins TRBV6-5 to TRBJ2-7, with D perhaps TRBD2 (6 bases). V gave up 1 base and J gave up 0 bases, with 7 bases separating them. The CDR3 loop spans 14 amino acids. Germline V gives CDR1 MNHEY, CDR2 SVGAGI.

The chain couples TRBV28 to TRBJ2-7; TRBD1 matches at 7 bases. The germline V gene encodes CDR1 MDHEN and CDR2 SYDVKM. With 1 base clipped from V and 8 bases from J, the junction kept 8 bases outside the gene matches. The CDR3 consists of 14 residues. The CDR3 spells CASSLSGTGDKQYF. The CDR3 bases are TGTGCCAGCAGTTTATCGGGCACAGGGGATAAGCAGTACTTC.

The gene calls are TRBV5-1 and TRBJ1-2, with D tentatively TRBD1 (5 bases). Germline CDR1 and CDR2: SGHRS and YFSETQ. The length of the CDR3 is 15 residues. Trimming removed 3 bases from V and 0 bases from J, with 12 bases in between. In DNA, the CDR3 is TGCGCCAGCAGCTCGCCGGGGGTGGCTAACTATGGCTACACCTTC. Translation gives CASSSPGVANYGYTF.